Listed below are T cell receptor beta chains from one sample, sequenced in a study of blood T cell repertoires in COVID-19. Profiling relied on immunoSEQ multiplex PCR, and the TCRdb table lists in-frame clones only, not all of them. The table has approximately 150,000 clones, roughly four fifths seen once; the top ten hold less than 3.5%. Sequencing input: peripheral blood. All receptors come from a woman aged 80 or older with COVID-19, enrolled during active disease. CDR3s include the opening cysteine and the closing phenylalanine or tryptophan. The D gene is left open where the match is weak. Rows may omit the clone size; those that give it use once, few, many or a size class.

d_call	v_call	clone_size	cdr3_length	j_call	cdr3_aa	cdr3_nt
.	TRBV5-4	.	14	TRBJ2-7	CASSLDASSYEQYF	TGTGCCAGCAGCTTGGACGCTAGCTCCTACGAGCAGTACTTC
.	TRBV19	.	15	TRBJ2-3	CASSIGQVPSDTQYF	TGTGCCAGTAGTATCGGACAAGTGCCATCAGATACGCAGTATTTT
TRBD2	TRBV27	.	14	TRBJ2-3	CASTGAGAKDTQYF	TGTGCCAGCACCGGAGCGGGAGCAAAAGATACGCAGTATTTT
.	TRBV28	once	13	TRBJ2-1	CASSSPYRNEQFF	TGTGCCAGCAGTTCACCCTATCGCAATGAGCAGTTCTTC
TRBD1	TRBV6-2/TRBV6-3	few	15	TRBJ2-7	CASSRVGQRIYEQYF	TGTGCCAGCAGTAGGGTGGGACAGCGAATCTACGAGCAGTACTTC
.	TRBV2	.	13	TRBJ1-4	CASSNQGGEKLFF	TGTGCCAGCAGTAATCAGGGAGGAGAAAAACTGTTTTTT
TRBD1	TRBV7-2	few	18	TRBJ2-1	CASSLVGQGAESSNEQFF	TGTGCCAGCAGCTTAGTGGGACAGGGGGCTGAGAGTAGTAATGAGCAGTTCTTC
TRBD1	TRBV20-1	.	8	TRBJ2-3	CSASRQGF	TGCAGTGCTAGTCGACAGGGCTTT
.	TRBV19	once	14	TRBJ2-5	CASSNSRVGETQYF	TGTGCCAGTAGCAACAGCAGGGTCGGGGAGACCCAGTACTTC
TRBD2	TRBV7-6	.	20	TRBJ2-3	CASSPRGSGGAFVGTDTQYF	TGTGCCAGCAGCCCTCGGGGTAGCGGGGGGGCTTTTGTTGGCACAGATACGCAGTATTTT
.	TRBV10-3	.	11	TRBJ1-1	CAVSVDTEAFF	TGTGCCGTCTCGGTAGACACTGAAGCTTTCTTT
.	TRBV4-1	.	15	TRBJ1-2	CASSQDRAGNYGYTF	TGCGCCAGCAGCCAAGATAGGGCAGGGAACTATGGCTACACCTTC
.	TRBV4-3	.	14	TRBJ2-7	CASSQVRGAYEQYF	TGCGCCAGCAGCCAAGTTCGGGGTGCCTACGAGCAGTACTTC
TRBD2	TRBV5-1	.	16	TRBJ2-7	CASSLAGAGVYGEQYF	TGCGCCAGCAGCTTGGCCGGAGCGGGAGTTTATGGCGAGCAGTACTTC
TRBD2	TRBV15	.	14	TRBJ2-5	CATSTKAGGETQYF	TGTGCCACCAGCACGAAGGCGGGGGGAGAGACCCAGTACTTC
TRBD1	TRBV6-5	.	12	TRBJ2-4	CASRGWTGWRYF	TGTGCCAGCAGGGGGTGGACAGGGTGGCGGTACTTC
TRBD1	TRBV2	.	15	TRBJ1-5	CASRTQGGGNQPQHF	TGTGCCAGCAGAACCCAGGGGGGAGGCAATCAGCCCCAGCATTTT
TRBD2	TRBV19	.	14	TRBJ2-7	CASRLHGGEYEQYF	TGTGCCAGTAGGCTCCACGGGGGGGAATACGAGCAGTACTTC
.	TRBV7-2	.	14	TRBJ2-2	CASSPLVSTGELFF	TGTGCCAGCAGCCCGCTAGTTAGCACCGGGGAGCTGTTTTTT
TRBD2	TRBV6-5	.	14	TRBJ2-3	CASGGRGGTDTQYF	TGTGCCAGCGGCGGGAGGGGAGGCACAGATACGCAGTATTTT
TRBD2	TRBV24-1	.	14	TRBJ2-1	CATSWVAGGNEQFF	TGTGCCACCAGTTGGGTAGCGGGAGGCAATGAGCAGTTCTTC
TRBD1	TRBV6-6	once	15	TRBJ2-3	CASRDSGQPTDTQYF	TGTGCCAGCAGGGATTCGGGACAGCCCACAGATACGCAGTATTTT
TRBD1	TRBV3-1/TRBV3-2	.	14	TRBJ1-2	CASSQPDRGYGYTF	TGTGCCAGCAGCCAACCGGACAGGGGATATGGCTACACCTTC